The 29 T cell receptor beta chains below come from one sample, sequenced in a study of T-cell reconstitution after alpha-beta-depleted transplantation in children. Construction of the TCRbeta library involved unique molecular identifiers. Each CDR3 protein gets one entry after TCRdb re-called the PCR reads with MiXCR. The top ten clones hold around 2.5% of a sample with about 240,000 distinct CDR3 sequences, 25% of them seen once. The sequencing used PBMCs, collected before TCRalphabeta/CD19-depleted stem cell transplant. Source of these receptors: a girl aged 2-10 years with Fanconi anemia, due to receive a stem cell transplant.

Ten or more counts support this clonotype. This chain connects TRBV20-1 to TRBJ2-1; D is possibly TRBD2 (6 bases). The CDR3 loop spans 13 amino acids. Trimming cost V 3 bases and J 2 bases, with 8 bases left between them. CDR1 and CDR2 from the germline V gene are DFQATT and SNEGSKA (reference sequence). The CDR3 sequence is CSASSSAYNEQFF. Here the CDR3 DNA reads TGCAGTGCTAGCTCTAGCGCCTACAATGAGCAGTTCTTC.

The gene calls are TRBV7-8 and TRBJ2-3; 12 nucleotides match TRBD2. The CDR3 spans 19 residues. The J segment lost 2 bases and the V segment lost 5 bases, leaving 14 bases of the junction unmatched. The V gene's germline CDR1 is SGHVS and CDR2 FQNEAQ. CDR3 loop: CASSPRRLAGVKNTDTQYF. DNA for the CDR3: TGTGCCAGCAGCCCCCGTCGACTAGCGGGAGTAAAAAACACAGATACGCAGTATTTT.

This clonotype was observed many times. This chain joins TRBV21-1 and TRBJ2-5; TRBD2 is the table's D call, not checked against the DNA. TRBV21-1 is labeled a pseudogene. The CDR3 covers 14 residues. The CDR3 sequence: CASSKRTREETQYF. In DNA form, the CDR3 reads TGTGCCAGCAGCAAACGGACGCGGGAAGAGACCCAGTACTTC.

This clonotype has ten or more counts. The CDR3 bases are TGTGCCAGCAGCTTCCGGGACAACATTCAGTACTTC. It is translated as CASSFRDNIQYF. The J gene is TRBJ2-4, the V gene TRBV7-2, with D possibly being TRBD1 or TRBD2 (5 bases each). Germline CDR1 reads SGHTA; CDR2 reads FQGNSA. The CDR3 is 12 residues long. V lost 3 bases, J lost 7 bases, and 7 bases lay in between.

The count of this clonotype is one. The CDR3 DNA is TGTGCCAGCAGTGACTCGGGGACGCGGTATGGAAACACCATATATTTT. This gives the protein CASSDSGTRYGNTIYF. The chain uses TRBV9 and TRBJ1-3; D is possibly TRBD1 (5 bases). Germline CDR1 reads SGDLS; CDR2 reads YYNGEE. V was cut by 5 bases and J by 3 bases, with 18 bases left in between. This CDR3 region has 16 residues. Drawing the rest from reference TRBV9 and TRBJ1-3, the complete variable domain is DSGVTQTPKHLITATGQRVTLRCSPRSGDLSVYWYQQSLDQGLQFLIQYYNGEERAKGNILERFSAQQFPDLHSELNLSSLELGDSALYFCASSDSGTRYGNTIYFGEGSWLTVV.

This clonotype was detected ten times or more. The rearrangement links TRBV5-1 to TRBJ2-1; 13 bases line up with TRBD2. V was pared by 4 bases and J by 0 bases, with 4 bases of the junction left unmatched. CDR3 length equals 17 residues. CDR1 and CDR2 (germline): SGHRS, YFSETQ. CDR3 DNA sequence: TGCGCCAGCAGCATGGGACTAGCGGGAAGCTCCTACAATGAGCAGTTCTTC. Its translation: CASSMGLAGSSYNEQFF.

This clonotype was detected only a few times. This chain connects TRBV28 to TRBJ2-7, with D possibly being TRBD1 (6 bases). The V end lost 7 bases, the J end lost 5 bases, and 21 bases lay between the germline ends. Germline V gene sequence: CDR1 MDHEN, CDR2 SYDVKM. This CDR3 is 15 amino acids long. CDR3 DNA: TGTGCCAGCAACTCCTTTCTTCGACAGGCCAACGAGCAGTACTTC. This codes for CASNSFLRQANEQYF.

The rearrangement joins TRBV6-5 to TRBJ2-3, with D unclear. The germline V and J ends were trimmed by 1 base and 0 bases, with 5 bases remaining between them. The CDR3 is 14 amino acids. Germline V gene lookup returns CDR1 MNHEY and CDR2 SVGAGI. The CDR3 region is CASSYYLSTDTQYF. The CDR3, as DNA: TGTGCCAGCAGTTACTACCTTAGCACAGATACGCAGTATTTT.

This chain connects TRBV7-2 to TRBJ1-3, with D unclear. The germline V gene has CDR1 SGHTA and CDR2 FQGNSA. The CDR3 length is 12 residues. Trimming left V 0 bases short and J 6 bases short, with 3 bases between. The CDR3 DNA reads TGTGCCAGCAGCTTAGCGGCAAACACCATATATTTT. As protein: CASSLAANTIYF.

V is TRBV7-2 and J is TRBJ1-3, with a weak D call TRBD1 (6 bases). Per germline, CDR1 SGHTA and CDR2 FQGNSA. V shed 2 bases and J shed 0 bases, with 11 bases lying between them. The CDR3 has 16 residues. CDR3 sequence reads: CASSLLTGHSGNTIYF. The DNA for the CDR3 is TGTGCCAGCAGCTTATTGACAGGTCACTCTGGAAACACCATATATTTT.

The chain recombines TRBV2 with TRBJ2-4; D may be TRBD1 (6 bases). The CDR3 is made up of 16 amino acids. Between the trimmed V and J ends, which lost 4 bases and 0 bases, there was a span of 13 bases. CDR1 SNHLY and CDR2 FYNNEI come from the germline V gene. CDR3 residues: CASSVWTVLAKNIQYF. In DNA, the CDR3 is TGTGCCAGCAGTGTATGGACAGTCCTAGCCAAAAACATTCAGTACTTC.

The rearrangement uses TRBV29-1 and TRBJ2-1; 9 bases map to TRBD2. Per germline, CDR1 SQVTM and CDR2 ANQGSEA. V dropped 8 bases and J dropped 3; count of bases not matched to a gene: 8. The CDR3 contains 14 residues. In DNA, the CDR3 is TGCAGCTCTGTGGGGACTAGCAGCTACAATGAGCAGTTCTTC. Encoded protein: CSSVGTSSYNEQFF.

This chain joins TRBV4-1 and TRBJ2-5; maybe TRBD2 (6 bases). The CDR3 loop spans 14 amino acids. Germline values: CDR1 MGHRA, CDR2 YSYEKL. The V end lost 2 bases, the J end lost 5 bases, and 12 bases lay between the germline ends. The CDR3 is CASSQWTEGETQYF. CDR3 DNA: TGCGCCAGCAGCCAATGGACGGAGGGGGAGACCCAGTACTTC.

The chain has TRBV30 and TRBJ2-7; D might be TRBD1 (5 bases). This CDR3 has 12 residues. Germline CDR1 and CDR2: GTSNPN and SVGIG (reference sequence). The ends were cut back, 4 bases at V and 4 bases at J, with 11 bases in the middle. CDR3 nucleotides: TGTGCCTGGAACAGGAAGACATACGAGCAGTACTTC. Protein product: CAWNRKTYEQYF.

This clonotype was seen more than once but under ten times. The chain employs TRBV29-1 and TRBJ2-7, with 7 nucleotides matching TRBD1. CDR3 length: 15 amino acids. CDR1 is SQVTM, CDR2 ANQGSEA, per germline. Trimming at V came to 3 bases and at J to 3 bases, leaving 11 bases not matched to a gene. CDR3 sequence (DNA): TGCAGCGTTGACGGACAGGCCAATGATCACTACGAGCAGTACTTC. Translation gives CSVDGQANDHYEQYF.

The sample holds one count of this clonotype. The V gene is TRBV3-1, the J gene TRBJ2-2, with D unclear. V gave up 0 bases and J gave up 8 bases, with 13 bases separating them. The CDR3 totals 15 residues. The V gene's germline CDR1 is LGHDT and CDR2 YNNKEL (reference sequence). CDR3 loop: CASSQEWHTSGELFF. The CDR3 coding sequence is TGTGCCAGCAGCCAAGAATGGCATACCTCTGGGGAGCTGTTTTTT. Based on the CDR3 plus reference TRBV3-1 and TRBJ2-2, the full variable domain is DTAVSQTPKYLVTQMGNDKSIKCEQNLGHDTMYWYKQDSKKFLKIMFSYNNKELIINETVPNRFSPKSPDKAHLNLHINSLELGDSAVYFCASSQEWHTSGELFFGEGSRLTVL.

This clonotype appeared a few times. CDR3 nucleotides: TGCGCCAGCACCATCTCGGGACTGATGAACACCGGGGAGCTGTTTTTT. Translated, it gives CASTISGLMNTGELFF. The rearrangement uses TRBV5-1 and TRBJ2-2; D is possibly TRBD2 (6 bases). The CDR3 is 16 amino acids. CDR1 and CDR2 from the germline V gene are SGHRS and YFSETQ. With 6 bases removed from V and 1 base from J, the gap between germline ends came to 16 bases.

This clonotype has more than one count but fewer than ten. CDR3 DNA sequence: TGCAGCGTTGAAGTGGTAGGGACGGAGACTTACGAGCAGTACTTC. It specifies CSVEVVGTETYEQYF. The chain employs TRBV29-1 and TRBJ2-7; either TRBD1 or TRBD2 may supply D (5 bases each). The germline V gene encodes CDR1 SQVTM and CDR2 ANQGSEA. V was shortened by 1 base and J by 4 bases, with 17 bases between the two germline ends. The CDR3 is 15 amino acids.

This clonotype has ten or more counts. The gene calls are TRBV29-1 and TRBJ1-2, with a tentative D call TRBD1 (5 bases). This CDR3 has 14 amino acids. Germline CDR1 is SQVTM and CDR2 is ANQGSEA. Trimming removed 1 base at V and 2 bases at J, with 11 bases between. CDR3 DNA sequence: TGCAGCGTTGAAGGGCCCGAGGGGAACTATGGCTACACCTTC. This gives the protein CSVEGPEGNYGYTF.

This clonotype was counted between two and nine times. The J gene is TRBJ2-7, the V gene TRBV5-1; 10 bases fit TRBD2. Germline assignment: CDR1 SGHRS and CDR2 YFSETQ. Trimming took 6 bases from V and 4 from J; bases not matched to a gene: 10. The CDR3 length is 15 residues. As DNA, the CDR3 is TGCGCCAGCACCTTAGGAATAGCGGGAGGTTACGAGCAGTACTTC. Amino acids: CASTLGIAGGYEQYF.

This rearrangement joins TRBV7-2 to TRBJ1-2; D is uncertain. The CDR3 has 14 residues. V gave up 1 base and J gave up 3 bases, with 9 bases separating them. The germline CDR1 and CDR2 sequences are SGHTA and FQGNSA. CDR3 sequence reads: CASSLGQAYYGYTF. The CDR3 coding sequence is TGTGCCAGCAGCTTAGGGCAGGCCTACTATGGCTACACCTTC.

There are many counts of this clonotype. This rearrangement joins TRBV29-1 to TRBJ2-2; 13 bases are a match to TRBD2. Trimming at V came to 7 bases and at J to 8 bases, leaving 7 bases not matched to a gene. The CDR3 is made up of 14 amino acids. The germline CDR1 and CDR2 sequences are SQVTM and ANQGSEA. CDR3 amino acids: CSAGLAGAKGELFF. In DNA form, the CDR3 reads TGCAGCGCCGGACTAGCGGGAGCTAAAGGGGAGCTGTTTTTT.

In the case of this clonotype: One end of the junction fails to match germline, which may point to a read error. This chain joins TRBV6-4 and TRBJ2-1; the match to TRBD1 covers 7 bases. Germline V gene lookup returns CDR1 MRHNA and CDR2 SNTAGT. This CDR3 is built from 19 residues. CDR3 protein: CTSCFRGKLTGETYNEQFF. The CDR3 DNA follows: TGTACCAGCTGTTTTAGGGGGAAATTAACAGGGGAGACCTACAATGAGCAGTTCTTC.

The chain recombines TRBV7-3 with TRBJ2-3, with D unresolved. The CDR3 runs to 13 residues. Germline-derived CDR1 and CDR2 are SGHTA and FQGTGA. The ends were cut back, 5 bases at V and 8 bases at J, with 14 bases in the middle. CDR3 in amino acids: CASSHTPSGTQYF. CDR3 nucleotide sequence: TGTGCCAGCAGCCACACACCCTCGGGTACGCAGTATTTT.

This clonotype was recorded at least ten times. The rearrangement links TRBV7-9 to TRBJ2-3, with D perhaps TRBD1 or TRBD2 (6 bases each). Trimming removed 10 bases at V and 2 bases at J, with 16 bases between. CDR1 is SEHNR, CDR2 FQNEAQ, per germline (reference sequence). CDR3 length equals 14 residues. CDR3 in amino acids: CATEGVTYTDTQYF. The CDR3 DNA reads as TGTGCCACGGAGGGGGTGACCTACACAGATACGCAGTATTTT.

This clonotype was observed many times. CDR3 in DNA: TGTGCCAGCAGTGAAGACGGTAACACCGGGGAGCTGTTTTTT. This gives the protein CASSEDGNTGELFF. V usage is TRBV6-4 and J usage is TRBJ2-2; D is unresolved. V was shortened by 3 bases and J by 2 bases, with 7 bases between the two germline ends. CDR1 is MRHNA and CDR2 is SNTAGT in the germline V gene. CDR3 length: 14 amino acids.

A remark on this clonotype: Since a much larger clone is just one base distant, this may be a read error. This chain links TRBV5-6 with TRBJ1-1; D is perhaps TRBD1 (5 bases). The CDR3 contains 13 residues. V lost 4 bases to trimming and J lost 2 bases, with 9 bases between them. Per the germline V gene, CDR1 is SGHDT and CDR2 is YYEEEE. The DNA of the CDR3 is TGTGCCAGCAGCCACCGGGGCAACACTGAAGCTTTCTTT. Translation: CASSHRGNTEAFF.

The chain couples TRBV11-1 to TRBJ2-7; D is perhaps TRBD1 or TRBD2 (5 bases each). The CDR3 length is 19 residues. The ends were cut back, 5 bases at V and 2 bases at J, with 28 bases in the middle. In germline, CDR1 is SGHAT, CDR2 FQDESV (reference sequence). CDR3 in DNA: TGTGCCAGCAGCCCCCGCACCGAGATAGGGGCGGGTCATCCCTACGAGCAGTACTTC. This sequence encodes CASSPRTEIGAGHPYEQYF.

The chain joins TRBV29-1 to TRBJ2-3, with D perhaps TRBD1 or TRBD2 (5 bases each). With 6 bases removed from V and 6 bases from J, the gap between germline ends came to 25 bases. The CDR3 covers 16 residues. The germline V gene has CDR1 SQVTM and CDR2 ANQGSEA. Here the CDR3 reads CSVIPLGPYVPDTQYF. The DNA for the CDR3 is TGCAGCGTCATCCCCTTGGGACCGTACGTTCCGGATACGCAGTATTTT.